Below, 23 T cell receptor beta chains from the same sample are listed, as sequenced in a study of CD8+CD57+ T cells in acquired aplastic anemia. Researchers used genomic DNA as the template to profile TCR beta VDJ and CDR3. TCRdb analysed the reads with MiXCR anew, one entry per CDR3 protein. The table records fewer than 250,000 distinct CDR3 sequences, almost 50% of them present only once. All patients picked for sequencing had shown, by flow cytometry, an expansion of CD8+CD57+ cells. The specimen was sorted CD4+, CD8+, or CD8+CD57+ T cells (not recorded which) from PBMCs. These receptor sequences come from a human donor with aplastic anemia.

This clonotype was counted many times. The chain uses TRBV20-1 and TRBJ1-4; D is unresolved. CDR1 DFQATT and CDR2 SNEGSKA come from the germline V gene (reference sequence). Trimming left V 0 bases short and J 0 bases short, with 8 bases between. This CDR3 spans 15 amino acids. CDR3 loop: CSARDASSTNEKLFF. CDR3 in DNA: TGCAGTGCTAGAGATGCGAGCTCAACTAATGAAAAACTGTTTTTT.

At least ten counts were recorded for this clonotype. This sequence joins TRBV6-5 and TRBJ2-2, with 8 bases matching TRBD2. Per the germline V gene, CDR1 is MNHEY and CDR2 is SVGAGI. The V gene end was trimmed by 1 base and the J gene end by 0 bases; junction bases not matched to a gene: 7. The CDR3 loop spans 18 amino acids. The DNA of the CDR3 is TGTGCCAGCAGTTACTTCCCCCCGGGACTAGCGAACACCGGGGAGCTGTTTTTT. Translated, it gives CASSYFPPGLANTGELFF.

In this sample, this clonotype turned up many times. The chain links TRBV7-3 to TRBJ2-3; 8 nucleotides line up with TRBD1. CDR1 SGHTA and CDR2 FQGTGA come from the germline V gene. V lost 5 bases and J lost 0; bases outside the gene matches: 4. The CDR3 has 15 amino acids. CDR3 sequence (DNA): TGTGCCAGCAGCCCGCGACAGGGGAGCACAGATACGCAGTATTTT. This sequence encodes CASSPRQGSTDTQYF.

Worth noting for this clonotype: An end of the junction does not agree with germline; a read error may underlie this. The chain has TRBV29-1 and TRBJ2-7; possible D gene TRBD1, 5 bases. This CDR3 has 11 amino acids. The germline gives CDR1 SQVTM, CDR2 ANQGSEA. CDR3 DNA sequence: TGCGGCGTTGCCAGGGACTACGAGCAGTACTTC. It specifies CGVARDYEQYF.

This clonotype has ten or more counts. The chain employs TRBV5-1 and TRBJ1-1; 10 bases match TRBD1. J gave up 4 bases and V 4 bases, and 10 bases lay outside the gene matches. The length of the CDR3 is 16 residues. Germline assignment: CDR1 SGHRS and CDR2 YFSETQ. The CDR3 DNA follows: TGCGCCAGCAGCCCGGGGACAGGGGAACGTGGCACTGAAGCTTTCTTT. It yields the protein CASSPGTGERGTEAFF.

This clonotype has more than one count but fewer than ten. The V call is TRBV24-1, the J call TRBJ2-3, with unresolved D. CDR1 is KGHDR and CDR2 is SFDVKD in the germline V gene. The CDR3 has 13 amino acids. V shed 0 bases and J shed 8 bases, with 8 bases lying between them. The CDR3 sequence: CATSDLSLGTQYF. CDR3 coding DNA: TGTGCCACCAGTGATTTGAGTCTGGGTACGCAGTATTTT.

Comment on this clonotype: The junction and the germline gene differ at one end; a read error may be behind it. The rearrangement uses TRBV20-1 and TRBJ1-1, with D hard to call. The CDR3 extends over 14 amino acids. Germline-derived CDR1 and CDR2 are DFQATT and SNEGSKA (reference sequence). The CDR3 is CGARTLQREGGAFF. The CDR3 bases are TGCGGTGCTAGAACCTTACAGAGGGAGGGCGGAGCTTTCTTT.

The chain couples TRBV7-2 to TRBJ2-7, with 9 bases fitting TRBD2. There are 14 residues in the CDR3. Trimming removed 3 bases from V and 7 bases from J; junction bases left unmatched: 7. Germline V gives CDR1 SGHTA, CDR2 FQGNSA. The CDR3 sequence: CASSLEGGGDEQYF. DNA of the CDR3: TGTGCCAGCAGCTTGGAGGGCGGGGGGGATGAGCAGTACTTC.

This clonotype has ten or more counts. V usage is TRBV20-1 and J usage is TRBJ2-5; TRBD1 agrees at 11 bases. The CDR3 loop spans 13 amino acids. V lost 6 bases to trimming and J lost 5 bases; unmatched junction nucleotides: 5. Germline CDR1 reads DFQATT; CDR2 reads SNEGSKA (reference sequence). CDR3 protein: CSARTGGKETQYF. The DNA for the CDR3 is TGCAGTGCCAGGACAGGGGGCAAGGAGACCCAGTACTTC.

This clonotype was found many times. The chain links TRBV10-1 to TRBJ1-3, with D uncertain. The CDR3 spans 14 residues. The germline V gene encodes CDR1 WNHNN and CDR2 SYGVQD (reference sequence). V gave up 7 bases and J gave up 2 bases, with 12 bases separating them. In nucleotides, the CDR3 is TGCGCCAGCAAGGGTGACTTGGCTGGAAACACCATATATTTT. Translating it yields CASKGDLAGNTIYF.

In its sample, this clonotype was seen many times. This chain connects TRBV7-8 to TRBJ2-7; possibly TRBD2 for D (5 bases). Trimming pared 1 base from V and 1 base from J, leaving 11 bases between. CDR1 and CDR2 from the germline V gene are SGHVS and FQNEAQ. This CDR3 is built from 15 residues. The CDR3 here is CASSLVRAGSYEQYF. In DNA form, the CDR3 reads TGTGCCAGCAGCTTAGTCCGGGCGGGTTCCTACGAGCAGTACTTC.

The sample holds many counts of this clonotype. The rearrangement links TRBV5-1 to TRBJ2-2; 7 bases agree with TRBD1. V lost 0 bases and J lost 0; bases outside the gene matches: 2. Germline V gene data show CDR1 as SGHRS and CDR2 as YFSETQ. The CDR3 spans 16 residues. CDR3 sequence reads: CASSLAGQTNTGELFF. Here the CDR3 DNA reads TGCGCCAGCAGCTTGGCGGGACAGACGAACACCGGGGAGCTGTTTTTT.

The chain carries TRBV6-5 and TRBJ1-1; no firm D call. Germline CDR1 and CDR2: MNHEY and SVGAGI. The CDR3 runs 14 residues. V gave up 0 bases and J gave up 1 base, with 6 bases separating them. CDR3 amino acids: CASSYSWTNTEAFF. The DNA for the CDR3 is TGTGCCAGCAGTTACTCTTGGACGAACACTGAAGCTTTCTTT.

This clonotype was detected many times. The CDR3 reads CSGAANYGYTF. The CDR3 bases are TGCAGTGGGGCAGCTAACTATGGCTACACCTTC. The chain combines TRBV20-1 with TRBJ1-2; no clear D gene. There are 11 residues in the CDR3. Germline CDR1 reads DFQATT; CDR2 reads SNEGSKA (reference sequence). Trimming removed 7 bases from V and 0 bases from J, with 6 bases in between.

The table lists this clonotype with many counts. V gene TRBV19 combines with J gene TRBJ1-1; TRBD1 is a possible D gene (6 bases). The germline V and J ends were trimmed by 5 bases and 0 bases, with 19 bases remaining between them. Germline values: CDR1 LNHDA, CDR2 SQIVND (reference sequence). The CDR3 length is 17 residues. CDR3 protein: CASSRGDTLTMNTEAFF. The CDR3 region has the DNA TGTGCCAGTAGTCGGGGGGACACTCTAACCATGAACACTGAAGCTTTCTTT.

CDR3 sequence reads: CASTLTTSSGANVLTF. The CDR3 DNA reads as TGTGCCAGCACCCTGACTACTTCCTCTGGGGCCAACGTCCTGACTTTC. The rearrangement uses TRBV12-3 or TRBV12-4 and TRBJ2-6; possible D gene TRBD2, 5 bases. CDR3 size: 16 residues. V was clipped by 7 bases and J by 0 bases, with 13 bases between them.

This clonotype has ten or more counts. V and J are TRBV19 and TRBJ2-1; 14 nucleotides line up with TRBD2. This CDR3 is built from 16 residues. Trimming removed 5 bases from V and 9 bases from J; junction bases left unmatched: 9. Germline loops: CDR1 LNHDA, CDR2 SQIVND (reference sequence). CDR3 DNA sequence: TGTGCCAGTAGTTCCGGGACTAGCGGGGGACGTGGTGAGCAGTTCTTC. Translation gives CASSSGTSGGRGEQFF.

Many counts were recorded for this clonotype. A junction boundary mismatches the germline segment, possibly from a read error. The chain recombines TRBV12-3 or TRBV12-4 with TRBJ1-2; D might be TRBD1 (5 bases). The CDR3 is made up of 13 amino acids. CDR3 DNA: TGCGCCAGCAGCTTGGTGGGGGACTATGGCTACACCTTC. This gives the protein CASSLVGDYGYTF.

The CDR3 DNA follows: TGTGCCAGCAGCCCAAGGGGACAGGTGAGCACAGATACGCAGTATTTT. The encoded protein is CASSPRGQVSTDTQYF. The rearrangement links TRBV7-2 to TRBJ2-3; 8 nucleotides match TRBD1. CDR3 length: 16 residues. Germline assignment: CDR1 SGHTA and CDR2 FQGNSA. The trim removed 5 bases at V and 0 bases at J, leaving 7 bases unmatched. Together with reference TRBV7-2 and TRBJ2-3, the CDR3 gives the full variable domain: GAGVSQSPSNKVTEKGKDVELRCDPISGHTALYWYRQSLGQGLEFLIYFQGNSAPDKSGLPSDRFSAERTGGSVSTLTIQRTQQEDSAVYLCASSPRGQVSTDTQYFGPGTRLTVL.

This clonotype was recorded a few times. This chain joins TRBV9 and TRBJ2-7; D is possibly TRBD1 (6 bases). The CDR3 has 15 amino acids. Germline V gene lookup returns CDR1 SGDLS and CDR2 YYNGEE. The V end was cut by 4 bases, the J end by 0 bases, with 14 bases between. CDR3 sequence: CASSFSDSFSYEQYF. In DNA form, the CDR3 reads TGTGCCAGCAGCTTCTCGGACAGCTTCTCCTACGAGCAGTACTTC.

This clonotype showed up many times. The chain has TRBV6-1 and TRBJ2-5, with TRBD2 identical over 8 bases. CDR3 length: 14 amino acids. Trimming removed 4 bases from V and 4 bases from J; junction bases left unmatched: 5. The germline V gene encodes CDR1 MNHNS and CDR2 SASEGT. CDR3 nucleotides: TGTGCCAGCAGTGGCGGGGGGTACCGAGAGACCCAGTACTTC. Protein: CASSGGGYRETQYF.

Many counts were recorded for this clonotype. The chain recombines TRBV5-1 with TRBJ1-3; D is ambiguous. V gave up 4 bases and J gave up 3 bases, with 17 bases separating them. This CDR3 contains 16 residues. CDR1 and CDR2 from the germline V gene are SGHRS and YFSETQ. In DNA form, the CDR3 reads TGCGCCAGCAGCCCGGGCGGAAAGAGTATTGGAAACACCATATATTTT. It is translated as CASSPGGKSIGNTIYF.

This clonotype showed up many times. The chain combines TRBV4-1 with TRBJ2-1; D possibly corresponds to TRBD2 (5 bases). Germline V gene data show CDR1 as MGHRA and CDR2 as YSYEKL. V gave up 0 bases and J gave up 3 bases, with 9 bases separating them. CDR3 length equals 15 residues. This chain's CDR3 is CASSQERARYNEQFF. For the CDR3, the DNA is TGCGCCAGCAGCCAAGAGAGGGCGCGCTACAATGAGCAGTTCTTC.